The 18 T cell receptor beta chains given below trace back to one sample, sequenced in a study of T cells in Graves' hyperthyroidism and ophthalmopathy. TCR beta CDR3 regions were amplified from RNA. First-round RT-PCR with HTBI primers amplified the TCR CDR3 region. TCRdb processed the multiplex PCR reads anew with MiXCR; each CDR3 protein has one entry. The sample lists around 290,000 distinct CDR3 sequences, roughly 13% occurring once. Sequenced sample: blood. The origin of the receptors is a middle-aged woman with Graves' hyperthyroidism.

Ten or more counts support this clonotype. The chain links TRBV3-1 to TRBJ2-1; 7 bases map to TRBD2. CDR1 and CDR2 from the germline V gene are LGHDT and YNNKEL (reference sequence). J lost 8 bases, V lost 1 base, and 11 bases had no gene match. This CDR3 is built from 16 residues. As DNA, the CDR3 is TGTGCCAGCAGCCAAGTAGGGGCGGGAGCTTCTGATGAGCAGTTCTTC. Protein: CASSQVGAGASDEQFF.

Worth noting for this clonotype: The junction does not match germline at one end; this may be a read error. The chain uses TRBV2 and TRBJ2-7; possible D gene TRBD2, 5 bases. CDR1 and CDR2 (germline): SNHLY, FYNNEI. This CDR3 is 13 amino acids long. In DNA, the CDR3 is TGTGCCAGCAGTGAAGGAGGGTCTTACGAGCAGTGCTTC. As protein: CASSEGGSYEQCF.

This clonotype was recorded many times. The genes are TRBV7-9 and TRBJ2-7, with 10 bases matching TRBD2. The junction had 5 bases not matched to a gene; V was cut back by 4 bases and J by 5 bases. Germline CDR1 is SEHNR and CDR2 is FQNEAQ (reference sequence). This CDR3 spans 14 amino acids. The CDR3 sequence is CASSSTSGIDEQYF. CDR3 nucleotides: TGTGCCAGCAGCTCAACTAGCGGGATAGACGAGCAGTACTTC.

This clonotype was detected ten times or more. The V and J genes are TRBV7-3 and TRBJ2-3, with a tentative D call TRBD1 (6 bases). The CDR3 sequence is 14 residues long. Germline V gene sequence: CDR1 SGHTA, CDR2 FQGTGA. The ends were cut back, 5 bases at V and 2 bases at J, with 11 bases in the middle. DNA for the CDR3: TGTGCCAGCAGCCTCCGGGACAACACAGATACGCAGTATTTT. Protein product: CASSLRDNTDTQYF.

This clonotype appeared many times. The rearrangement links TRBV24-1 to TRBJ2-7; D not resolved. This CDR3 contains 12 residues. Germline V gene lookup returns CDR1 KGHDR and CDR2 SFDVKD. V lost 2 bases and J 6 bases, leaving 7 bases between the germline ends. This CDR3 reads CATSDSDSEQYF. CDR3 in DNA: TGTGCCACCAGTGATTCGGATAGCGAGCAGTACTTC.

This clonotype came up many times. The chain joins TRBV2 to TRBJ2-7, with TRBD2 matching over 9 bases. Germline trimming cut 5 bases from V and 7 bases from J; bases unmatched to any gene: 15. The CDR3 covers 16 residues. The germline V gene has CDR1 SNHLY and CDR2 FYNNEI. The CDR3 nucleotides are TGTGCCAGCAGTCCCTTGAATAGCGGGAGCCCACGGGAGCAGTACTTC. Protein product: CASSPLNSGSPREQYF.

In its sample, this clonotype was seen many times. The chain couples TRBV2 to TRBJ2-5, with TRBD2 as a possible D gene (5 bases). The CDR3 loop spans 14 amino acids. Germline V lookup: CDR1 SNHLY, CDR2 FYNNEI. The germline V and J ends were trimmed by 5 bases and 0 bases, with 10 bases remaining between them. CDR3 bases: TGTGCCAGCAGTCCGACTAATTACCAAGAGACCCAGTACTTC. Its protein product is CASSPTNYQETQYF.

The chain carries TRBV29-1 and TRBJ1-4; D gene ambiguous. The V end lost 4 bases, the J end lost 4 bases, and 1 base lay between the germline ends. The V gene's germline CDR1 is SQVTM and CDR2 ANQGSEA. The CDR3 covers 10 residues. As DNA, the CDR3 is TGCAGCGTTGGTAATGAAAAACTGTTTTTT. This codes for CSVGNEKLFF.

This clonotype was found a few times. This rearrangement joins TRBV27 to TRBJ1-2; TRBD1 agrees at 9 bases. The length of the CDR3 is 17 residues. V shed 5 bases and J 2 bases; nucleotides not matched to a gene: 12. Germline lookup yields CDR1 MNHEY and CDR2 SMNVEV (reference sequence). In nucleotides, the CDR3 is TGTGCCAGCAGTGCAATGACAGGGGGGCGGGTGAACTATGGCTACACCTTC. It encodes CASSAMTGGRVNYGYTF.

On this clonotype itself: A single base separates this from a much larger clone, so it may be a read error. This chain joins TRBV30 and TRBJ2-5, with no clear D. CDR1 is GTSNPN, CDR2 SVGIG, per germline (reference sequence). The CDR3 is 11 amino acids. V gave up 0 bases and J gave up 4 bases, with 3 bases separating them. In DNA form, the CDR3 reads TGTGCCTGGAGTGTACGAGAGACCCAGTACTTC. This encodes CAWSVRETQYF.

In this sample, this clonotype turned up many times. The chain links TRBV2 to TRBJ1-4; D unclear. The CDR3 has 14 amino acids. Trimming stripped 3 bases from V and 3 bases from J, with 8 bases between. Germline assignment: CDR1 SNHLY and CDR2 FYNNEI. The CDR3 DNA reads TGTGCCAGCAGTGAGATTTTAGCTAATGAAAAACTGTTTTTT. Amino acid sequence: CASSEILANEKLFF.

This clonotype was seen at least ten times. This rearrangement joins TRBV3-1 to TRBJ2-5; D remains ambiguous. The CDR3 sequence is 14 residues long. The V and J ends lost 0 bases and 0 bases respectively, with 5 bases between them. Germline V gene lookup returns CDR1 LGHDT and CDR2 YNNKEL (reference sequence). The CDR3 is CASSQDSYQETQYF. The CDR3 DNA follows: TGTGCCAGCAGCCAAGACAGCTACCAAGAGACCCAGTACTTC.

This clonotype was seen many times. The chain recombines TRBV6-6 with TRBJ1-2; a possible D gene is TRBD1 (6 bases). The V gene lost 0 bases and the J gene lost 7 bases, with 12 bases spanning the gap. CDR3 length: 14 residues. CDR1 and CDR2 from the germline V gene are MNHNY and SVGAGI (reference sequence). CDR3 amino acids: CASSYSSKGGGYTF. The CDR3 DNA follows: TGTGCCAGCAGTTACTCGAGTAAGGGGGGTGGCTACACCTTC.

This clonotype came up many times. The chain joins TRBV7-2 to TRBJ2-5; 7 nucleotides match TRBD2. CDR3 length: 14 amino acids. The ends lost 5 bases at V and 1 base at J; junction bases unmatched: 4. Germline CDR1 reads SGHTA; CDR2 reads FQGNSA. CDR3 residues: CASSPAGTQETQYF. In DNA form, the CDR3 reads TGTGCCAGCAGCCCAGCGGGGACCCAAGAGACCCAGTACTTC. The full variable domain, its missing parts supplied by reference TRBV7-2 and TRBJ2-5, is GAGVSQSPSNKVTEKGKDVELRCDPISGHTALYWYRQSLGQGLEFLIYFQGNSAPDKSGLPSDRFSAERTGGSVSTLTIQRTQQEDSAVYLCASSPAGTQETQYFGPGTRLLVL.

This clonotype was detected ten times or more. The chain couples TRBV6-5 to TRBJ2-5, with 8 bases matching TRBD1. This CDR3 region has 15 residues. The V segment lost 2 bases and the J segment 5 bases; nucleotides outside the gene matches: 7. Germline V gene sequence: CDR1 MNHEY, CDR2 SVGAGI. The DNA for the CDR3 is TGTGCCAGCAGTTACCAGGACAGGGCATCGGAGACCCAGTACTTC. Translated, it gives CASSYQDRASETQYF.

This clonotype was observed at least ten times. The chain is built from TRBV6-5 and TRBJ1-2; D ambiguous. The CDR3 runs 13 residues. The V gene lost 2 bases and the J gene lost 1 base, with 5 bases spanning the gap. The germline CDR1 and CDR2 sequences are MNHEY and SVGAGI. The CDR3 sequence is CASSYGVNYGYTF. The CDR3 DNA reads TGTGCCAGCAGTTACGGGGTTAACTATGGCTACACCTTC.

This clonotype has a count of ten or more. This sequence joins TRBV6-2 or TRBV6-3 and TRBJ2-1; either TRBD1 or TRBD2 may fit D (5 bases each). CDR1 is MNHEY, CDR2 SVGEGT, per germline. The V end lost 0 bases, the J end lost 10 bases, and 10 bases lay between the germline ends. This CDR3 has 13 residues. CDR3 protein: CASSYSSGTEQFF. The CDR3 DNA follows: TGTGCCAGCAGTTACTCCTCCGGGACCGAGCAGTTCTTC.

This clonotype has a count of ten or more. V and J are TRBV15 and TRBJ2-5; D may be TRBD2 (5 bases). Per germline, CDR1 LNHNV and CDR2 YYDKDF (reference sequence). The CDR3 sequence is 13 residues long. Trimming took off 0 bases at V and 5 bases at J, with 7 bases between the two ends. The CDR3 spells CATSREREETQYF. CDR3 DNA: TGTGCCACCAGCAGAGAAAGGGAGGAGACCCAGTACTTC.